Below, one T cell receptor (beta chain) is given with its context. Participants spanned ages about 18 to 100 years and resided in about 25 US areas. Here immunoSEQ multiplex PCR was the method, and the copy in TCRdb shows in-frame clones only, minus some. The sample includes 250,000 or so clones, roughly 85% of them seen just once. This sample is drawn from a study of blood T cell repertoires in COVID-19. Specimen: PBMCs or T cells enriched from blood (not recorded which). This TCR was recovered from a woman aged 45-65 years who had recovered from COVID-19.

The CDR3 loop reads CASSQLLWTGNTGELFF. The CDR3 DNA sequence: TGTGCCAGCAGCCAACTTTTATGGACAGGGAACACCGGGGAGCTGTTTTTT. This chain joins TRBV14 and TRBJ2-2; 7 bases fit TRBD1. Germline V gene sequence: CDR1 SGHDN, CDR2 FVKESK. The J segment lost 1 base and the V segment lost 2 bases, leaving 7 bases of the junction unmatched. This CDR3 spans 17 amino acids.